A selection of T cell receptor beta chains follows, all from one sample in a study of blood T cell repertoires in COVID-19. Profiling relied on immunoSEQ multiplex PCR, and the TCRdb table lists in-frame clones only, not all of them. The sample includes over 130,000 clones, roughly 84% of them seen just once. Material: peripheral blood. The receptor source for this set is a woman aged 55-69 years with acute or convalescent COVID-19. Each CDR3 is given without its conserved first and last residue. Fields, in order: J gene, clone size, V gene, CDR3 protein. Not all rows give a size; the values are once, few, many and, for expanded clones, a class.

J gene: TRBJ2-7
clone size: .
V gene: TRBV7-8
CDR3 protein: ASSLDSGSYEQY

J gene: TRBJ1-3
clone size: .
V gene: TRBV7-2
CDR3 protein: ASSFWAGVNPLTGNTIY

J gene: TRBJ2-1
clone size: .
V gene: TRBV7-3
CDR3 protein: ASSFGTSSNEQF

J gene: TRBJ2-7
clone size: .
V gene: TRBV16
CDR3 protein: ASSQLRGGEQY

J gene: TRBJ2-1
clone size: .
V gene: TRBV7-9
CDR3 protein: ASSFGTSGYNEQF

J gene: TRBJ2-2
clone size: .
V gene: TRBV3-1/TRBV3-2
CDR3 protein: ASSQGLAGAGELF

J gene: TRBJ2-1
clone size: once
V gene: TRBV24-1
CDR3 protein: ATSDSWLAGVHNEQF

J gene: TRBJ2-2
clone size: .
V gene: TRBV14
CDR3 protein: ASSQDRRFGELF

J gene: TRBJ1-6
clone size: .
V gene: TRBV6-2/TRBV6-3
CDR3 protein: ASSRGTGVYNSPLH

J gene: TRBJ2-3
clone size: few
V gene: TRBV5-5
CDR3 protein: ASSLLTGISTDTQY

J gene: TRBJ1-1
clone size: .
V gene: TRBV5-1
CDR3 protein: ASSLGGRDTEAF

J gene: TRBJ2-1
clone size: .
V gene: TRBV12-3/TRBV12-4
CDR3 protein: ASSLWTNNEQF

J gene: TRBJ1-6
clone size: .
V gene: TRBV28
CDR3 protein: ASSLQGRSSPLH